Detailed here is one T cell receptor (beta chain). The protocol was immunoSEQ multiplex PCR, while the TCRdb copy is restricted to in-frame clones and leaves out a portion. The sample carries over 85,000 clones, about 79% recorded once. This sample was taken from a study of blood T cell repertoires in COVID-19. Study information: The origin of the acute and convalescent COVID-19 samples was the United States, Italy and Spain.

The CDR3 length is 13 residues. Trimming pared 4 bases from V and 1 base from J, leaving 8 bases between. CDR1 is SGHNT, CDR2 YYREEE, per germline (reference sequence). The chain is built from TRBV5-4 and TRBJ1-1; unclear D gene. The clonotype comes from a man aged 55-75 years with acute or convalescent COVID-19. The sequenced sample consisted of peripheral blood. The CDR3 bases are TGTGCCAGCAGCCGCTCAGGGAACACTGAAGCTTTCTTT. It translates to CASSRSGNTEAFF.